This TCR beta chain was sequenced in a study of cytomegalovirus exposure and HLA in healthy donors. Primers for the PCR totalled 60 Vbeta and 13 Jbeta. The table came from immunoSEQ multiplex PCR; TCRdb's copy has only in-frame clones and leaves some out. This sample has approximately 170,000 clones, with 81% found just once. Germline V gene data show CDR1 as MNHNS and CDR2 as SASEGT. The CDR3 is 14 residues long. V shed 6 bases and J 5 bases; nucleotides not matched to a gene: 3. Sequenced material: PBMCs. This TCR came from a man aged 45 to 65 in good health and CMV-seropositive. This rearrangement joins TRBV6-1 to TRBJ2-7, with 14 positions matching TRBD2. The CDR3 spells CASRGTSGRDEQYF. The CDR3 DNA follows: TGTGCCAGCAGAGGGACTAGCGGGAGAGACGAGCAGTACTTC.